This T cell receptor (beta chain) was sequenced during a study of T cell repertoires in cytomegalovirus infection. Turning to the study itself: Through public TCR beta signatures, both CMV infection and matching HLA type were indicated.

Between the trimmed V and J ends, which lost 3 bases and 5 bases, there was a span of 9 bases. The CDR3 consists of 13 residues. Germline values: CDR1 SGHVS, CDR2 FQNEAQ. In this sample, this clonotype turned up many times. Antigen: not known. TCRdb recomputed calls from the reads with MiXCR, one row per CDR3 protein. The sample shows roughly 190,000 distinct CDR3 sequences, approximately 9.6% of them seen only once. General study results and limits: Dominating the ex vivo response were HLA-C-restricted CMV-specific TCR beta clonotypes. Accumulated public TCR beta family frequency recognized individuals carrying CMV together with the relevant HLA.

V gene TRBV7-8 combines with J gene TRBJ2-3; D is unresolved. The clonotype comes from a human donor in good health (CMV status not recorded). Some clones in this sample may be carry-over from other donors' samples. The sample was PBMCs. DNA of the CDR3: TGTGCCAGCAGCTTCGGCCCGCGAGATACGCAGTATTTT. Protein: CASSFGPRDTQYF.